This TCR beta chain was sequenced in a study of blood T cell repertoires in COVID-19. Turning to the study itself: Material from acute and convalescent COVID-19 was sourced from the United States, Italy and Spain.

Original processing methods: Amplification from reference gene primers served as the basis for estimated nucleated cell counts. Using immunoSEQ multiplex PCR, the repertoire was profiled, and TCRdb retains in-frame clones only, with some absent. That table furnishes V, J and clone size, whereas the DNA furnished D and trimming. This table has about 320,000 clones, more than 75% appearing once. V was trimmed by 0 bases and J by 2 bases, leaving 14 bases between them. The CDR3 totals 16 residues. Germline CDR1 is MNHEY and CDR2 is SVGEGT. The rearrangement links TRBV6-2 or TRBV6-3 to TRBJ2-7, with TRBD2 as a possible D gene (6 bases). The receptor was isolated from a woman in her forties or fifties with acute or convalescent COVID-19. Source material: peripheral blood. CDR3 in amino acids: CASSYSPGLPTYEQYF. Here the CDR3 DNA reads TGTGCCAGCAGTTACTCACCGGGACTCCCAACCTACGAGCAGTACTTC.